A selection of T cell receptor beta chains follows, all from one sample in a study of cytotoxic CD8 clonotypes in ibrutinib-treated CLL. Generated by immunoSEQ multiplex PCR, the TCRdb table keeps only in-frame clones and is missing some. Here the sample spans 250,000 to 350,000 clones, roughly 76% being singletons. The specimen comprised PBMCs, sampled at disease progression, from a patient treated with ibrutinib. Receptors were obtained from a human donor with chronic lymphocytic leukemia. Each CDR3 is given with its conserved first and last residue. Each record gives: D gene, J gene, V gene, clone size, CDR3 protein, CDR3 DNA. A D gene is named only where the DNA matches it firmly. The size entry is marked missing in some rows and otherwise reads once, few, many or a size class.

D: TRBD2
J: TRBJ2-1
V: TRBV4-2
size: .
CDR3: CASSQRGSSYNEQFF
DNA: TGTGCCAGCAGCCAACGCGGGAGCTCCTACAATGAGCAGTTCTTC

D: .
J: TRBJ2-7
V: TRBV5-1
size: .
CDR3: CASSPQTRLPYEQYF
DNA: TGCGCCAGCAGCCCCCAGACCAGGCTACCCTACGAGCAGTACTTC

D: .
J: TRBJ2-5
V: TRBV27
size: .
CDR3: CASWMEVGETQYF
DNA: TGTGCCAGCTGGATGGAGGTCGGGGAGACCCAGTACTTC

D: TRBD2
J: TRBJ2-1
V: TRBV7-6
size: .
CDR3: CASSDSLAGGYQFF
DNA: TGTGCCAGCAGCGACTCCTTAGCGGGAGGGTATCAGTTCTTC

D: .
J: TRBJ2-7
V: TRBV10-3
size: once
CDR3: CAIRNDLGGPYEQYF
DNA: TGTGCCATCAGAAACGACCTGGGAGGCCCCTACGAGCAGTACTTC

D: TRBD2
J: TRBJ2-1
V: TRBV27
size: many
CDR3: CASSLPASGLYNEQFF
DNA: TGTGCCAGCAGTTTACCAGCTAGCGGGCTCTACAATGAGCAGTTCTTC

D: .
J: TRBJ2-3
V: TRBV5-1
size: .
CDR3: CASSSGTMRTDTQYF
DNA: TGCGCCAGCAGCTCCGGGACAATGCGCACAGATACGCAGTATTTT

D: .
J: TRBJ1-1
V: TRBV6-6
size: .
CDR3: CASGRLNTEAFF
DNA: TGTGCCAGCGGACGCTTGAACACTGAAGCTTTCTTT

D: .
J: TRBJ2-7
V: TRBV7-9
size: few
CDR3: CASSPRTVSSYEQYF
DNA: TGTGCCAGCAGCCCGAGGACGGTGAGCTCCTACGAGCAGTACTTC

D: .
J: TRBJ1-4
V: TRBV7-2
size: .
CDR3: CASSPAPGTGFYEKLFF
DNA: TGTGCCAGCAGCCCCGCCCCCGGAACAGGTTTTTATGAAAAACTGTTTTTT

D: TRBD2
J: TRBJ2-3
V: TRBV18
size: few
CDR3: CASSPKGLAGFDSQYF
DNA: TGTGCCAGCTCACCGAAAGGACTAGCGGGGTTCGATTCGCAGTATTTT

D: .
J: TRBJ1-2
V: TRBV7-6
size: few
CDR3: CASSFDSYGYTF
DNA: TGTGCCAGCAGCTTTGACAGCTATGGCTACACCTTC

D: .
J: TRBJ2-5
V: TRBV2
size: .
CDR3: CASRLGLAETQYF
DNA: TGTGCCAGCAGACTAGGGCTAGCGGAGACCCAGTACTTC

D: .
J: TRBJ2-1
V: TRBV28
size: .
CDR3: CASSSLSASSYNEQFF
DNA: TGTGCCAGCAGTTCCCTCAGCGCGAGCTCCTACAATGAGCAGTTCTTC

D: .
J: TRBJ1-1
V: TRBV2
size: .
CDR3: CASSGALSGVVTEAFF
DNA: TGTGCCAGCAGTGGGGCCTTGAGTGGGGTAGTCACTGAAGCTTTCTTT

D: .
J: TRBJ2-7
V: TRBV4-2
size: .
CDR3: CASSQGRAYEQYF
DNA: TGTGCCAGCAGCCAAGGGAGGGCCTACGAGCAGTACTTC

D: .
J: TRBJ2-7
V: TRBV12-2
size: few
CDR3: CASRCMGTLYEQYF
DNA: TGTGCAAGTCGCTGCATGGGGACCCTCTACGAGCAGTACTTC

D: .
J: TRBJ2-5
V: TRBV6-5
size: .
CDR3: CASSYSIVHIQETQYF
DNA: TGTGCCAGCAGTTACTCGATTGTCCATATTCAAGAGACCCAGTACTTC

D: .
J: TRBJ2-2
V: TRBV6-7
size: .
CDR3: CASRPPGQKGYTGELFF
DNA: TGTGCCAGCAGGCCCCCTGGGCAAAAGGGCTACACCGGGGAGCTGTTTTTT

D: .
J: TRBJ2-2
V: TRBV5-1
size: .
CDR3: CASSFGDGDGAGELFF
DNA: TGCGCCAGCAGCTTCGGAGACGGGGATGGGGCCGGGGAGCTGTTTTTT

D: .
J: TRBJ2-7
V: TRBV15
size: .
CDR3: CATSGVSYDGQYF
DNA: TGTGCCACCAGCGGCGTTTCCTACGACGGGCAGTACTTC

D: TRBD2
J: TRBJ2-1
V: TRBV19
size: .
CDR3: CASRLAGVMNEQFF
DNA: TGTGCCAGTCGACTAGCGGGGGTGATGAATGAGCAGTTCTTC

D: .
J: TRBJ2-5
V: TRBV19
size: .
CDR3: CASSIGGGRQETQYF
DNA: TGTGCCAGTAGTATAGGTGGGGGTCGGCAAGAGACCCAGTACTTC

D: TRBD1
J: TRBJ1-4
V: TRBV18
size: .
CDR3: CASSRDRGLVGEKLFF
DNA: TGTGCCAGCTCACGGGACAGGGGGCTCGTCGGAGAAAAACTGTTTTTT

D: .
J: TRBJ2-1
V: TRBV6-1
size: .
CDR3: CASSATPTAGEQFF
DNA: TGTGCCAGCAGTGCCACACCCACCGCAGGTGAGCAGTTCTTC

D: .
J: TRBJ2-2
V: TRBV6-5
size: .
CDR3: CATAGANTGELFF
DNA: TGTGCCACCGCAGGGGCGAACACCGGGGAGCTGTTTTTT

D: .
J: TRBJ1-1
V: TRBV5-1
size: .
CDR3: CASSFGEVWRTEAFF
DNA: TGCGCCAGCAGCTTCGGGGAAGTTTGGCGCACTGAAGCTTTCTTT

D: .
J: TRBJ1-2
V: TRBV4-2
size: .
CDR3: CASSQGEGGGYTF
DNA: TGTGCCAGCAGCCAAGGGGAGGGAGGCGGCTACACCTTC